The T cell receptor (beta chain) described here comes from a study of cytomegalovirus exposure and HLA in healthy donors (dated by TCRdb to the late 2010s). Looking at the study overall: In an earlier analysis of 550 to 750 of the donors, 250 to 350 Gb of sequence data and 90 million to 130 million unique TCR beta sequences from about 179 million T cells were reported. An earlier analysis of fewer than 750 of the donors used high-throughput TCR beta sequencing to judge whether each TCR beta V gene segment behaved as functional or pseudogenic. High-throughput TCR immunosequencing, statistical association of individual TCRs with disease status, and machine learning were combined to predict cytomegalovirus infection status. Along with the approximately 700-subject first cohort, a separate validation cohort of about 110 different subjects was used. Among 398 genotyped donors of the cohort, an average of roughly 240,000 unique TCR beta nucleotide sequences were sequenced per donor, about a sixth of them non-productive. Donor age, sex, ethnicity and CMV serostatus were compiled alongside the repertoire data. Using immunosequencing, the study profiled T cell repertoires from 666 subjects and related those repertoires to cytomegalovirus serostatus. A later analysis re-examined previously published TCR beta repertoires from more than 650 donors and added high-resolution HLA genotyping to investigate patterns of TCR occurrence. An early release that covered fewer than 750 HLA-typed donors contained approximately 300 gigabases of sequencing data and tens of millions of unique TCR sequences. The later analysis used no new phenotypic data to find candidate immune exposures, relying instead on TCR beta sequences and their occurrence across donors. HLA typing covered class I and class II loci at four-digit resolution. The genetic ancestry cluster associated with self-reported Caucasian donors included 81% of the approximately 430 genotyped donors. About five DR-DQ haplotypes were treated as single units for association and clustering because of strong linkage in the cohort. Genome-wide SNP genotypes for about three fifths of the roughly 700 donors were used in a later genetic analysis, which treated that subset as a discovery cohort. All discovery cohort repertoires had been generated on a single sequencing platform. Typing coverage differed by locus: A, B, C, DRB1 and DQB1 were typed in roughly 620-630 donors, DQA1 in roughly 510, DPA1 in over 600, and DPB1 in approximately 450. The study aimed to test whether signatures of past pathogen exposure could be identified by cataloging public T cell receptors. On the study overall, not on this receptor specifically: In a later analysis, several top co-occurrence clusters were reported to appear linked to parvovirus B19, influenza, CMV and Epstein-Barr virus. An association between a missense DCLRE1C variant and V-gene and J-gene trimming of TCR beta chains was found in a later genetic analysis and replicated in an independent cohort. Specific HLA alleles were associated with 15,000 to 20,000 TCR beta sequences at a false discovery rate of 0.05 in a later analysis. The authors suggested that the approach could potentially be extended to other disease states and immunological phenotypes. Linkage disequilibrium might explain the correlated functional status among segregating V segments, but an unknown experimental factor could not be excluded. An earlier analysis of around 600 of the donors showed that most TCR beta V segments appeared in productive rearrangements either about 87% or about 30% of the time, which broadly matched IMGT annotations. The classifier was reported to diagnose cytomegalovirus status with high specificity and sensitivity in both the original and validation cohorts. In a later analysis, the rate of TCR association differed among HLA loci, with DRB1 alleles having the most associated TCRs and HLA-C alleles having the fewest. Immune exposure information for the cohort was limited to CMV serostatus. According to a later analysis, most CMV-associated TCR beta chains appeared to be HLA-restricted, and the HLA associations seemed to be driven largely by CMV exposure. Only TCR beta chains were sequenced in this cohort, and the absence of alpha or paired-chain data limited detectable features. The earlier analysis of approximately 540 of the donors excluded some 16 rarely observed V segments, including chromosome 9 orphons, because counts were too low. A few of the identified cytomegalovirus-associated TCR beta chains were confirmed in vitro to be specific for cytomegalovirus antigens. Sequencing depth was assumed to be roughly uniform across donors in the presence/absence analyses, though that assumption may not hold. Some IMGT-functional V segments, including TRBV6-2 and TRBV6-3, could not be distinguished by the 87-base-pair reads and were therefore excluded. A total of some 180 TCR beta chains were listed by the study as associated with cytomegalovirus. A group of highly shared sequence variants was considered likely to be a technical artifact of the sequencing pipeline. Compared with equally common non-associated chains, HLA-associated TCR beta chains in a later analysis were more clonally expanded and had lower generation probabilities. While some public TCRs were present in many individuals, most TCR sequences turned up only very rarely across donors. A further reported finding was that TCR beta sequences accurately predicted the HLA-A and HLA-B alleles for most subjects in the first cohort. A later genetic analysis reported fewer N-insertions in productive TCRs among donors in an Asian-associated ancestry cluster than the roughly 700-donor mean. Assigning TCR associations to individual alleles was difficult when HLA alleles, especially DR and DQ, strongly co-occurred. Because HLA typing was missing for some donors at each locus, association tests included only the typed subset.

Library construction relied on the immunoSEQ multiplex PCR assay. For the multiplex PCR, a mixture combining 60 forward primers for TCR Vbeta segments and 13 reverse primers for TCR Jbeta segments was used. A multiplex PCR assay on genomic DNA amplified the CDR3 region of rearranged TCR beta genes. On the Illumina HiSeq System, the amplified TCR beta libraries were sequenced as 87-base-pair reads. The original methods were these. A later analysis tallied 75 million to 95 million unique TCR beta chains across the 666 repertoires, and approximately 11 million of those chains were shared by two or more donors. A nearest-neighbor algorithm error-corrected the raw reads and collapsed the reads into unique sequences, merging closely related sequences to remove PCR and sequencing errors. To assign V, D and J gene segments, CDR3 sequences were aligned to IMGT reference sequences. Each retained sequence needed at least a six-nucleotide match to both a V gene segment and a J gene segment. A rearrangement was called productive if the CDR3 had no stop codons and remained in frame with V and J, and every other rearrangement was called non-productive. CDR3 was defined by IMGT convention, running from the second conserved V-encoded cysteine to the conserved J-encoded phenylalanine. Sequences without an unambiguous match to a single V gene segment were excluded from the earlier analysis of approximately 600 of the donors. In an earlier analysis of roughly 500 of the donors, V segments were called functional above 56.7% productive rearrangements and were called segregating when the between-donor standard deviation exceeded 5%. A statistical classification framework was built to diagnose cytomegalovirus status from the catalog of TCR beta chain sequences. V and J gene assignment, in a later analysis, came from comparing TCR nucleotide sequences with IMGT/GENE-DB human TR gene sequences. A later analysis assigned CDR3 sequences and most-parsimonious VDJ recombination scenarios with the TCRdist pipeline. In a later analysis, each TCR beta chain was defined by its CDR3 amino acid sequence together with its V-gene family, and reads without a unique V-gene family were excluded. To address suspected cross-contamination and a sequencing artifact, a later analysis removed some 620 highly shared, low-generation-probability nucleotide sequences. For each public chain, a later analysis derived a clonal expansion index from normalized ranks of inferred template counts within each repertoire. In a later analysis, generation probabilities were computed using a VDJ recombination model fitted to out-of-frame rearrangements, and the results were checked against IGoR. Hypergeometric tests were used in a later analysis to score TCR-TCR, TCR-HLA and TCR-CMV co-occurrence, with a repertoire-size bias correction applied to the TCR pairs. A later analysis estimated false discovery rates by permuting HLA or CMV assignments 20 times. In a later analysis, co-occurring TCRs were grouped using DBSCAN, and TCRdist sequence similarity was added for clustering within HLA-allele-positive subsets. Repertoires with fewer than 30,000 or more than 120,000 public chains, plus five repertoires with anomalous nucleotide sharing, were excluded from co-occurrence clustering. The clones in this table, taken by TCRdb from immuneACCESS, are in-frame only. Not every clone is retained; where verified, under half of the shortfall comes from an unresolved V gene, and the cause of the rest is unknown. The DNA was the basis for D and trimming; V, J and clone size are from that table. The sample profile shows around 140,000 clones; less than 85% of them were found once. The ten largest account for 1.5% to 1.7% of the sample.

The CDR3 measures 18 amino acids from cysteine to phenylalanine. Just the 54-base CDR3 DNA is kept, in frame starting at base 1. With respect to this clone: The antigen it binds to is not known. Per-base quality was not reported, and no clone a single base away is much larger than it.

In total, 500 to 700 healthy bone marrow donors made up the cohort. At the time of sampling, every cohort member was nominally healthy, though immune exposures that went unrecorded were likely present. The donor was CMV seronegative and was included in the group of a few hundred seronegative cohort members. A peripheral blood sample was collected from each donor, and TCR beta sequencing was performed on peripheral blood mononuclear cells. The Qiagen DNeasy Blood Extraction Kit was used to extract genomic DNA from the blood cell samples. Recombination linked TRBV21-1 to TRBJ2-4; TRBD2 is taken as the D call from the table, unchecked against the DNA. TRBV21-1 is a recognized pseudogene. The receptor was derived from a man aged 40-50 years in good health and CMV-seronegative. Sequenced input: PBMCs. CDR3 region: CASSKNTSGRRAKNIQYF. The nucleotide sequence reads as follows: TGTGCCAGCAGCAAAAATACTAGCGGGAGAAGGGCCAAAAACATTCAGTACTTC.